This T cell receptor (beta chain) was documented in a study of somatic mutations in cytotoxic T cells in rheumatoid arthritis. Regarding the study as a whole: Antigenic targets recognized by the expanded CD8+ clones remained undetermined. Age-matched healthy controls and rheumatoid arthritis patients had CD8+ T-cell clonality that did not differ significantly.

This clone was observed once. The antigen is undetermined. V was shortened by 5 bases and J by 5 bases, with 6 bases between the two germline ends. The CDR3 consists of 12 residues. Germline loops: CDR1 MGHRA, CDR2 YSYEKL. Measured with immunoSEQ multiplex PCR; TCRdb has only the in-frame clones, and not every one. The data hold around 16,000 clones, with approximately 84% observed a single time. This receptor was taken from an adult with rheumatoid arthritis. The sample comprised CD8+ T cells sorted from blood. The V gene is TRBV4-1, the J gene TRBJ2-2; D gene uncertain. The CDR3 is CASSYLTGELFF. The DNA of the CDR3 is TGCGCCAGCAGCTATCTAACCGGGGAGCTGTTTTTT.